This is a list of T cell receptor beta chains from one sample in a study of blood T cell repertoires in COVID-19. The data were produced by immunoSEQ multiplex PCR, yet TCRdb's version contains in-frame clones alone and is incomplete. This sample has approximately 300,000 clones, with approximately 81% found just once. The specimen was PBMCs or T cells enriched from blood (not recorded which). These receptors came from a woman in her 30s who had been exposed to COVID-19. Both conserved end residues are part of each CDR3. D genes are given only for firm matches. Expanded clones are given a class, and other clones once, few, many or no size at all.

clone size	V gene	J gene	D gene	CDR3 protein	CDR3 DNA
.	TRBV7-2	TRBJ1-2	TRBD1	CASSPPGDRGAYGYTF	TGTGCCAGCAGCCCCCCGGGGGACAGGGGTGCGTATGGCTACACCTTC
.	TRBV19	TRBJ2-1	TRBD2	CAAGGFGFYNEQFF	TGTGCCGCGGGAGGGTTCGGGTTCTACAATGAGCAGTTCTTC
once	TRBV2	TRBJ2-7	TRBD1	CASTGRGLYEQYF	TGTGCCAGCACCGGCAGGGGGCTCTACGAGCAGTACTTC
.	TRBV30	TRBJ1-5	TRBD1	CAWSTGVNQPQHF	TGTGCCTGGAGTACAGGGGTGAATCAGCCCCAGCATTTT
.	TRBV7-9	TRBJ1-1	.	CASSFLTPNTEAFF	TGTGCCAGCAGCTTCCTGACACCTAACACTGAAGCTTTCTTT
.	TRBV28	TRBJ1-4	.	CASSLYPGREKLFF	TGTGCCAGCTCCTTATATCCGGGGAGGGAAAAACTGTTTTTT
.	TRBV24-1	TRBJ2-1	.	CATKRSPDNEQFF	TGTGCCACCAAGCGGAGTCCCGACAATGAGCAGTTCTTC
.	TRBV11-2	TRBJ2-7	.	CASSLWQGYEQYF	TGTGCCAGCAGCTTATGGCAGGGGTACGAGCAGTACTTC
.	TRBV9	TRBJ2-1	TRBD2	CASSVGLAGVLNEQFF	TGTGCCAGCAGCGTGGGACTAGCGGGAGTTCTCAATGAGCAGTTCTTC
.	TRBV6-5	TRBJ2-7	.	CASSYSSSYEQYF	TGTGCCAGCAGTTACTCTTCTTCCTACGAGCAGTACTTC
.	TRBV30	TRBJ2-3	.	CAWRGSLGLGRTHHTDTQYF	TGTGCCTGGAGGGGAAGTCTGGGACTTGGGAGGACACACCACACAGATACGCAGTATTTT
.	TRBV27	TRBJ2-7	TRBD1	CASSAGTGSYEQYF	TGTGCCAGCAGCGCCGGGACAGGTTCCTACGAGCAGTACTTC
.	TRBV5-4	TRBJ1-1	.	CASSLVGVMNTEAFF	TGTGCCAGCAGCTTGGTAGGGGTTATGAACACTGAAGCTTTCTTT
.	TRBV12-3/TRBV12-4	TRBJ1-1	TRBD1	CASSGQGLKEAFF	TGTGCCAGCAGTGGACAGGGGCTAAAAGAAGCTTTCTTT
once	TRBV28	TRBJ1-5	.	CASSSVDKINQPQHF	TGTGCCAGCAGTTCCGTCGACAAAATCAATCAGCCCCAGCATTTT
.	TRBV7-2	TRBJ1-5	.	CASSLARTDRQPQHF	TGTGCCAGCAGCTTAGCTCGCACAGACCGTCAGCCCCAGCATTTT
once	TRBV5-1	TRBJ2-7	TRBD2	CASSWGGDPAYEQYF	TGCGCCAGCAGCTGGGGGGGGGACCCGGCCTACGAGCAGTACTTC
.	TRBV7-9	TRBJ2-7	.	CASSLISEQYF	TGTGCCAGCAGCTTAATCTCGGAGCAGTACTTC
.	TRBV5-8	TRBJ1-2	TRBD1	CASSPGQGDNYGYTF	TGTGCCAGCAGCCCCGGACAGGGCGATAACTATGGCTACACCTTC
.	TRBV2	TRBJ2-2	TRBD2	CASSPRLLAGQNTGELFF	TGTGCCAGCAGCCCTAGACTACTAGCGGGACAGAACACCGGGGAGCTGTTTTTT
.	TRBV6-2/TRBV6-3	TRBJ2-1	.	CASSLLGPYNEQFF	TGTGCCAGCAGTTTATTGGGGCCCTACAATGAGCAGTTCTTC
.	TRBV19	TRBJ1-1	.	CASSATVMNTEAFF	TGTGCCAGTAGTGCGACAGTTATGAACACTGAAGCTTTCTTT
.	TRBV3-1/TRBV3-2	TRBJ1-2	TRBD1	CASSSGQGGYGYTF	TGTGCCAGCAGCTCTGGACAGGGAGGCTATGGCTACACCTTC
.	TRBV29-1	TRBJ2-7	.	CSVITYEQYF	TGCAGCGTTATAACCTACGAGCAGTACTTC
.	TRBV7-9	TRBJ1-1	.	CASSLGPLGRLNTEAFF	TGTGCCAGCAGCTTAGGGCCCCTTGGGAGGTTGAACACTGAAGCTTTCTTT
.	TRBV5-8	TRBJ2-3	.	CASSLDGSTTGTQYF	TGTGCCAGCAGCCTGGACGGGTCCACCACAGGTACGCAGTATTTT
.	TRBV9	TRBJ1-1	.	CASSVDPRANTEAFF	TGTGCCAGCAGCGTAGACCCGAGGGCGAACACTGAAGCTTTCTTT
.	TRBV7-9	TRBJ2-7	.	CASSTDRSSYEQYF	TGTGCCAGCAGCACTGACCGGAGCTCCTACGAGCAGTACTTC
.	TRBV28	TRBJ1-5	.	CASSLTGMMEPQHF	TGTGCCAGCAGTTTAACAGGGATGATGGAGCCCCAGCATTTT
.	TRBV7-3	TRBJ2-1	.	CASSLTGQNEQFF	TGTGCCAGCAGCTTAACTGGGCAGAATGAGCAGTTCTTC
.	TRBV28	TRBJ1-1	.	CASSLIRRGNTEAFF	TGTGCCAGCAGTTTAATCCGGAGGGGGAACACTGAAGCTTTCTTT
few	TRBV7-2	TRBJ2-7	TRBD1	CASSFSWTGRTYEQYF	TGTGCCAGCAGTTTTTCGTGGACAGGGAGGACCTACGAGCAGTACTTC
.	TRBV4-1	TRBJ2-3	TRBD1	CASSQSGQGNTDTQYF	TGCGCCAGCAGCCAATCCGGACAGGGAAATACGGATACGCAGTATTTT
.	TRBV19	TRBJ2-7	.	CASQKTQGYEQYF	TGTGCCAGTCAAAAAACCCAGGGATACGAGCAGTACTTC
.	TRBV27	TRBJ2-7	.	CASSSKYEQYF	TGTGCCAGCAGTTCCAAATACGAGCAGTACTTC
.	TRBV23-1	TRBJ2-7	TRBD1	CASSHKSPGGDEQYF	TGCGCCAGCAGTCATAAATCCCCAGGGGGCGACGAGCAGTACTTC
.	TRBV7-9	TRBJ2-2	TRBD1	CASTHYGTGGNTGELFF	TGTGCCAGCACCCACTACGGGACAGGGGGCAACACCGGGGAGCTGTTTTTT
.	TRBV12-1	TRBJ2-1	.	CASIHRVGNEQFF	TGTGCCAGCATCCACAGGGTGGGGAATGAGCAGTTCTTC
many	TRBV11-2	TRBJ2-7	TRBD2	CASSLDLGLAGPPDFYEQYF	TGTGCCAGCAGCTTAGATCTGGGACTAGCGGGACCACCAGACTTCTACGAGCAGTACTTC
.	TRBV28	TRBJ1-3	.	CASSLPTPPGNTIYF	TGTGCCAGCAGTTTACCGACACCTCCTGGAAACACCATATATTTT
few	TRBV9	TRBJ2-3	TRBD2	CASSVEASGEFDTQYF	TGTGCCAGCAGCGTAGAGGCTAGCGGGGAGTTCGATACGCAGTATTTT
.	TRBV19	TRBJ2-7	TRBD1	CATNSRGQGAYEQYF	TGTGCCACTAACTCGAGGGGACAGGGGGCGTATGAGCAGTACTTC
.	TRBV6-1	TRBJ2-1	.	CASSESVGRVNEQFF	TGTGCCAGCAGTGAAAGTGTTGGCAGGGTCAATGAGCAGTTCTTC
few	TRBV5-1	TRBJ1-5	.	CASSLSGIDQPQHF	TGCGCCAGCAGCTTGTCAGGGATCGATCAGCCCCAGCATTTT
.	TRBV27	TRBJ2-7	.	CASSSRDKPYEQYF	TGTGCCAGCAGTTCTCGGGACAAGCCCTACGAGCAGTACTTC
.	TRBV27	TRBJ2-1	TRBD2	CASSLSGRATNEQFF	TGTGCCAGCAGTTTATCGGGGAGGGCGACGAATGAGCAGTTCTTC